This entry describes one TCR beta chain. Its antigen is currently unknown. Some clones are missing from TCRdb's copy, which holds only in-frame ones; the method was immunoSEQ multiplex PCR. The sample includes 56,000 or so clones, approximately 83% of them seen just once. These data belong to a study of OX40 agonist ivuxolimab in advanced cancers. Across the study: Patients took ivuxolimab, an agonistic anti-OX40 (CD134) antibody. Enrolled patients in dose escalation had cancers that were hepatocellular carcinoma, melanoma, renal cell or head and neck cancer. General study results and limits: At 0.1 to 3.0 mg/kg and by week 6, CD4+ and CD8+ T cells in the blood had expanded clonally. The antigens recognized by the expanded peripheral T cells, that is their antigen specificity, were not determined.

Germline CDR1 and CDR2: MDHEN and SYDVKM. This CDR3 has 14 residues. V was pared by 7 bases and J by 2 bases, with 15 bases between. The chain recombines TRBV28 with TRBJ2-7; D remains unclear. This specimen was CD4+ or CD8+ T cells sorted from blood, taken in a trial of the OX40 agonist ivuxolimab. The source of this sequence is an adult with an advanced solid tumor such as melanoma, head and neck, liver or kidney cancer. CDR3 amino acids: CASTSIGSTYEQYF. CDR3 nucleotides: TGTGCCAGCACGTCGATTGGCAGTACCTACGAGCAGTACTTC.